Listed below are T cell receptor beta chains from one sample, sequenced in a study of cytomegalovirus exposure and HLA in healthy donors. Produced via immunoSEQ multiplex PCR; TCRdb's table is partial and in-frame only. This table has some 190,000 clones, less than 85% appearing once. Sequencing used PBMCs. These receptors all come from a boy aged 2 to 10 in good health and CMV-seronegative. Each CDR3 is given with its conserved first and last residue. A D gene is named only where the DNA matches it firmly. The size entry is marked missing in some rows and otherwise reads once, few, many or a size class.

V gene	J gene	D gene	clone size	CDR3 DNA	CDR3 protein
TRBV5-1	TRBJ1-4	.	.	TGCGCCAGCAGCCCAGGTAGCGGCCGAGGGGCGACTAATGAAAAACTGTTTTTT	CASSPGSGRGATNEKLFF
TRBV7-2	TRBJ1-4	TRBD1	.	TGTGCCAGCAGCTTAGGGATGGACAGGGGTTTAACTAATGAAAAACTGTTTTTT	CASSLGMDRGLTNEKLFF
TRBV6-1	TRBJ1-5	.	.	TGTGCCAGCAGTTTCCTCGGGGGAAATCAGCCCCAGCATTTT	CASSFLGGNQPQHF
TRBV2	TRBJ2-3	TRBD2	.	TGTGCCAGCAGTGGGGTAGCGGGGGGGAAAAACACAGATACGCAGTATTTT	CASSGVAGGKNTDTQYF
TRBV7-9	TRBJ2-7	TRBD2	.	TGTGCCAGCAGCTTTCCGCGGGAGGACTACGAGCAGTACTTC	CASSFPREDYEQYF
TRBV2	TRBJ1-2	TRBD1	few	TGTGCCAGCAGTGAAGAGGGACAGGGAGTCGGCTACACCTTC	CASSEEGQGVGYTF
TRBV11-3	TRBJ2-3	.	.	TGTGCCAGCAGCTCCGACAGGAGCACAGATACGCAGTATTTT	CASSSDRSTDTQYF
TRBV15	TRBJ2-3	.	.	TGTGCCACCAGCAGAGATACAGGGCGGTCAGATACGCAGTATTTT	CATSRDTGRSDTQYF
TRBV5-4	TRBJ1-2	.	.	TGTGCCAGCAGCTGGAAGGGAACGCCTGAGTACAGGACCTTC	CASSWKGTPEYRTF
TRBV18	TRBJ1-2	TRBD1	.	TGTGCCAGCTCAGGAGGGACAGCTACTGGCTACACCTTC	CASSGGTATGYTF
TRBV7-9	TRBJ2-1	TRBD2	.	TGTGCCAGCAGCGCATCGGGGGGAGGTGAGCAGTTCTTC	CASSASGGGEQFF
TRBV5-1	TRBJ2-6	TRBD1	.	TGCGCCAGCAGAAGAACCGGGACAGTCAACTCTGGGGCCAACGTCCTGACTTTC	CASRRTGTVNSGANVLTF
TRBV7-8	TRBJ2-7	TRBD2	.	TGTGCCGGCAGCTTAGATACTAGCGGGAGGGACAAGCAGTACTTC	CAGSLDTSGRDKQYF
TRBV6-5	TRBJ2-3	.	.	TGTGCCAGCAGTTACACATACCCCCCAGATACGCAGTATTTT	CASSYTYPPDTQYF
TRBV27	TRBJ2-1	.	.	TGTGCCAGCAGCGGGACTCGGGCGTACAATGAGCAGTTCTTC	CASSGTRAYNEQFF
TRBV28	TRBJ2-5	TRBD1	once	TGTGCCAGCAGTTTATTTGGACAGGGGGCAAGAGAGACCCAGTACTTC	CASSLFGQGARETQYF
TRBV10-1	TRBJ2-1	TRBD2	.	TGCGCCAGCAGTGAGAAAGCGGGAGTCTACAATGAGCAGTTCTTC	CASSEKAGVYNEQFF
TRBV7-9	TRBJ1-1	.	few	TGTGCCAGCCGGACTGGACAGGAAGCTTTCTTT	CASRTGQEAFF
TRBV28	TRBJ1-2	.	.	TGTGCCAGCAGTCCAGGACAGATCTATGGCTACACCTTC	CASSPGQIYGYTF
TRBV6-4	TRBJ2-7	TRBD1	.	TGTGCCAGCAGCCTCCCGGGACAGGGGAACGAGCAGTACTTC	CASSLPGQGNEQYF
TRBV11-2	TRBJ2-1	TRBD2	.	TGTGCCAGCAGTTTCCCTAGCGGGAGTATCTATGAGCAGTTCTTC	CASSFPSGSIYEQFF
TRBV10-3	TRBJ2-1	TRBD1	.	TGTGCCATCAGTGAGCCAAGACAGGGGGCGATAGCTGAGCAGTTCTTC	CAISEPRQGAIAEQFF
TRBV15	TRBJ2-5	.	.	TGTGCCACCAGCAGAGGGGCGAATCAGGAGACCCAGTACTTC	CATSRGANQETQYF
TRBV11-2	TRBJ2-5	.	.	TGTGCCAGCAGCTTAGAACAGGGTGGGACCCAGTACTTC	CASSLEQGGTQYF
TRBV10-1	TRBJ2-3	.	.	TGCGCCAGCAGTGAGTCTGGCGTTGGGGCAACAGATACGCAGTATTTT	CASSESGVGATDTQYF
TRBV7-6	TRBJ1-5	.	.	TGTGCCAGCAGCTTAGGACAGGTCCCTCAGCCCCAGCATTTT	CASSLGQVPQPQHF
TRBV7-8	TRBJ2-2	.	.	TGTGCCAGCAGCTTGGGCCGCTTTGATCCCACAGGGATTGTCGGGGAGCTGTTTTTT	CASSLGRFDPTGIVGELFF
TRBV6-6	TRBJ1-5	.	once	TGTGCCAGCCTCGTAGGGGGTGGGAGCAATCAGCCCCAGCATTTT	CASLVGGGSNQPQHF
TRBV5-1	TRBJ1-2	TRBD1	.	TGCGCCAGCAGCTTGGACAGGGGAAACTATGGCTACACCTTC	CASSLDRGNYGYTF
TRBV30	TRBJ1-1	.	.	TGTGCCTGGTCTCAGGGCACTGAAGCTTTCTTT	CAWSQGTEAFF
TRBV6-1	TRBJ2-7	TRBD1	.	TGTGCCAGCAGTGAAGCGATGGGGACAGGGGCCTACGAGCAGTACTTC	CASSEAMGTGAYEQYF
TRBV5-1	TRBJ1-6	.	.	TGCGCCAGCAGCTTGGCCGGGGGGGCAAGGTATAATTCACCCCTCCACTTT	CASSLAGGARYNSPLHF
TRBV6-1	TRBJ1-2	TRBD1	.	TGTGCCAGCAGTGGGAACAGGGGAAACTATGGCTACACCTTC	CASSGNRGNYGYTF
TRBV27	TRBJ2-3	TRBD2	.	TGTGCCAGCAGTCCCGAACGACTAGCCACAGATACGCAGTATTTT	CASSPERLATDTQYF
TRBV7-6	TRBJ2-2	TRBD2	once	TGTGCCAGCAGCCTCCGGGGTGCGGGAGAGTCCGGGGAGCTGTTTTTT	CASSLRGAGESGELFF
TRBV2	TRBJ1-6	.	.	TGTGCCAGCAGTACAGGGAATTCACCCCTCCACTTT	CASSTGNSPLHF
TRBV20-1	TRBJ2-1	TRBD2	.	TGCAGTGCTAGTACAGCGGGAGAGCAGTTCTTC	CSASTAGEQFF
TRBV28	TRBJ2-5	TRBD1	.	TGTGCCAGCAGCTCTACTCCCCGGACAGGGAAGGAAAAGACCCAGTACTTC	CASSSTPRTGKEKTQYF
TRBV5-4	TRBJ2-1	.	.	TGTGCCAGCAGCTTGGTCAGGGTCAATGAGCAGTTCTTC	CASSLVRVNEQFF
TRBV30	TRBJ2-2	.	.	TGTGCCTGGAGGGGAACAGGGAACACCGGGGAGCTGTTTTTT	CAWRGTGNTGELFF
TRBV27	TRBJ1-5	.	.	TGTGCCAGCAGTCCAGAAGAAGGCAATCAGCCCCAGCATTTT	CASSPEEGNQPQHF
TRBV6-5	TRBJ2-3	.	.	TGTGCCAGCAGCGGACAGTATGAGCAGTATTTT	CASSGQYEQYF
TRBV20-1	TRBJ2-7	TRBD1	.	TGCAGCACACAGGGGGTCTACGAGCAGTACTTC	CSTQGVYEQYF
TRBV29-1	TRBJ1-1	TRBD1	.	TGCAGCGTTGAAAGGGACAGAAGAGATACTGAAGCTTTCTTT	CSVERDRRDTEAFF
TRBV27	TRBJ2-7	.	.	TGTGCCAGCAGTCTGGGGGGCGAGCAGTACTTC	CASSLGGEQYF
TRBV6-5	TRBJ2-3	.	.	TGTGCCAGCAGTTACTTACCGGGGTCGGGCACAGATACGCAGTATTTT	CASSYLPGSGTDTQYF
TRBV6-5	TRBJ2-3	.	few	TGTGCCAGCAGTGGTGGCAAGGGAGCAGATACGCAGTATTTT	CASSGGKGADTQYF
TRBV7-9	TRBJ1-1	TRBD1	once	TGTGCCAGCAGCCCCCAGGGTACAGGGGCGAACACTGAAGCTTTCTTT	CASSPQGTGANTEAFF
TRBV5-1	TRBJ2-2	TRBD2	once	TGCGCCAGCAGCTGGAGCACTAGCGGGGCCGGGGAGCTGTTTTTT	CASSWSTSGAGELFF
TRBV12-5	TRBJ1-4	TRBD1	.	TGTGCTAGTGGGACCGGGACAGGGGGCCCCGCTAGTGAAAAACTGTTTTTT	CASGTGTGGPASEKLFF
TRBV15	TRBJ2-1	TRBD2	.	TGTGCCACCAGCACCGCCGGGACTAGCGGGAGTAATGAGCAGTTCTTC	CATSTAGTSGSNEQFF
TRBV19	TRBJ2-1	.	.	TGTGCCAGTAGTATTTTGGGGACTTCGGGTGAGCAGTTCTTC	CASSILGTSGEQFF
TRBV6-6	TRBJ2-7	TRBD1	.	TGTGCCAGCAGTTGGACAGGAGACATCTCCTACGAGCAGTACTTC	CASSWTGDISYEQYF
TRBV4-2	TRBJ1-1	TRBD1	.	TGTGCCAGCAGCCAGCATCGGACAGGGACATGGACTGAAGCTTTCTTT	CASSQHRTGTWTEAFF
TRBV18	TRBJ1-5	.	once	TGTGCCAGCTCACCCGGCAGGGTGGGTAGCAATCAGCCCCAGCATTTT	CASSPGRVGSNQPQHF